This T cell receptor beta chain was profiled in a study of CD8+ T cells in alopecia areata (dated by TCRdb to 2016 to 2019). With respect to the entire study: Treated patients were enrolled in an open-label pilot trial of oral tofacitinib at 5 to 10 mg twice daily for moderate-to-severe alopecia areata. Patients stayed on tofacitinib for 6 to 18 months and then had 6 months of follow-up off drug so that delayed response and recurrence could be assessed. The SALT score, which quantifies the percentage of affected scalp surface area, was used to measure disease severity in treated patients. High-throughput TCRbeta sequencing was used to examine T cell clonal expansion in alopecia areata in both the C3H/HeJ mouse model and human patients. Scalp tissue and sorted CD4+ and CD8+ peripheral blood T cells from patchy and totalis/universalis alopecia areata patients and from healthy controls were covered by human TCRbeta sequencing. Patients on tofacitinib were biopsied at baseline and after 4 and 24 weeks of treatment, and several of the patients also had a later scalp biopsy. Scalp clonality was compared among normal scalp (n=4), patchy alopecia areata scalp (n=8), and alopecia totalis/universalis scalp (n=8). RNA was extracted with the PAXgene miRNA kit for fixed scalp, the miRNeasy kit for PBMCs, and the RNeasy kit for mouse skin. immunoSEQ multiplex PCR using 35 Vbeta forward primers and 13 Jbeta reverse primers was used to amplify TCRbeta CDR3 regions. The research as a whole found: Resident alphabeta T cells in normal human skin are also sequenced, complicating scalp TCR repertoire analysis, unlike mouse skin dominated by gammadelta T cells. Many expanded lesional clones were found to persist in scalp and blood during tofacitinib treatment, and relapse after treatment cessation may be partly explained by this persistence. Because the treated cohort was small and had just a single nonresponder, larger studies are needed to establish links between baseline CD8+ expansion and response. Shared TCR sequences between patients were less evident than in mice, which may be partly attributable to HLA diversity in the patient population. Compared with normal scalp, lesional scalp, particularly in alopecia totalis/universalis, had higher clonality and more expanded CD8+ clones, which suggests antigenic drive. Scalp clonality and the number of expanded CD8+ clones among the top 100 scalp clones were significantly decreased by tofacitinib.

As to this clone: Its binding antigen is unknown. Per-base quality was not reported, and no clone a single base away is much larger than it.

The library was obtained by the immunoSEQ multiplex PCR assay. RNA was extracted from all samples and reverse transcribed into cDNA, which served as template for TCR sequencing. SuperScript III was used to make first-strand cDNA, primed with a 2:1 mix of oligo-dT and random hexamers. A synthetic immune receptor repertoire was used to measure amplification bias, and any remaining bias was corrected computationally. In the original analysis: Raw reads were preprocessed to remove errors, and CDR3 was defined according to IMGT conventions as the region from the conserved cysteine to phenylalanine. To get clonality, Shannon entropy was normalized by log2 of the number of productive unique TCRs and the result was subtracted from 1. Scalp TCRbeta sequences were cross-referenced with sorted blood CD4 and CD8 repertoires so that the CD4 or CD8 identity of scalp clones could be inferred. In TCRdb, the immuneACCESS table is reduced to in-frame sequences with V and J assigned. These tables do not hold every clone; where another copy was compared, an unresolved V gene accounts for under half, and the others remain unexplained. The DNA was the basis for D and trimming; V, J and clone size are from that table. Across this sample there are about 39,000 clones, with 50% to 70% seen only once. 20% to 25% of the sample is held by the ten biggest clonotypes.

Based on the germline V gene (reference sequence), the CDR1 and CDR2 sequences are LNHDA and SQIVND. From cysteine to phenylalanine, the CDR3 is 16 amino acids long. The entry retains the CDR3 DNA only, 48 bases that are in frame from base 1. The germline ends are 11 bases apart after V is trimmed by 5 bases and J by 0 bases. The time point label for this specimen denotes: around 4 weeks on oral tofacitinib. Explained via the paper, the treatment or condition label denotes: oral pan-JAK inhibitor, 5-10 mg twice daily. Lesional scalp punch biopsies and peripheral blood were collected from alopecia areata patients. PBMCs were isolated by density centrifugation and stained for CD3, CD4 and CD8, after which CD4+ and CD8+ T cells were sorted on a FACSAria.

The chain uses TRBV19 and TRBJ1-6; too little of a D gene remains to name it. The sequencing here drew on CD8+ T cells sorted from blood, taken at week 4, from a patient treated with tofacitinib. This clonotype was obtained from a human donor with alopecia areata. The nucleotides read TGTGCCAGTAGTCCCGACCCCAGCTCCTATAATTCACCCCTCCACTTT. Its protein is CASSPDPSSYNSPLHF.